Each of the 21 T cell receptor beta chains below was sequenced from the same sample in a study of blood T cell repertoires in COVID-19. Clones were sequenced by immunoSEQ multiplex PCR, and TCRdb holds only the in-frame ones, with some missing. The repertoire holds a few hundred thousand clones, with over 75% as singletons. The sequenced sample consisted of peripheral blood. The receptors were gathered from a woman aged 60-70 years with acute or convalescent COVID-19.

The rearrangement uses TRBV3-1 (or the pseudogene TRBV3-2) and TRBJ1-2; unclear D gene. Trimming removed 4 bases from V and 8 bases from J, with 20 bases in between. Germline CDR1 and CDR2: LGHDT and YNNKEL (reference sequence). The CDR3 is 15 residues long. In nucleotides, the CDR3 is TGTGCCAGCAGCCGCGCGACGGGCCGGGAAGGCGGCTACACCTTC. It specifies CASSRATGREGGYTF.

CDR3 sequence (DNA): TGTGCCACCTTAGCGGGAAACCCCTACAATGAGCAGTTCTTC. It translates to CATLAGNPYNEQFF. The chain carries TRBV10-3 and TRBJ2-1; 8 bases align to TRBD2. In germline, CDR1 is ENHRY, CDR2 SYGVKD. V gave up 10 bases and J gave up 2 bases; unmatched junction bases: 7. This CDR3 has 14 amino acids.

The V and J genes are TRBV23-1 and TRBJ2-5; 11 bases are shared with TRBD2. TRBV23-1 is classed as an ORF, of uncertain function. The V segment lost 1 base and the J segment 1 base; nucleotides outside the gene matches: 26. This CDR3 is 24 amino acids long. CDR3 sequence (DNA): TGCGCCAGCAGTCAATTGGTCCGGATAGCGGGGGGGAAGTCCAAGCCCCAACCCCAAGAGACCCAGTACTTC. This translates into CASSQLVRIAGGKSKPQPQETQYF.

This sequence joins TRBV9 and TRBJ1-2, with D uncertain. V lost 0 bases, J lost 3 bases, and 9 bases lay in between. This CDR3 is built from 14 residues. Germline V gives CDR1 SGDLS, CDR2 YYNGEE. CDR3 coding DNA: TGTGCCAGCAGCGTAGGATCAGGCGACTATGGCTACACCTTC. Amino acids: CASSVGSGDYGYTF.

The V and J genes are TRBV28 and TRBJ1-5, with 8 bases aligning to TRBD1. There are 15 residues in the CDR3. Germline trimming cut 2 bases from V and 3 bases from J; bases unmatched to any gene: 3. Germline CDR1 and CDR2: MDHEN and SYDVKM. In DNA form, the CDR3 reads TGTGCCAGCAGTTTAGGGACAGGTCTCAATCAGCCCCAGCATTTT. This gives the protein CASSLGTGLNQPQHF.

The chain carries TRBV4-3 and TRBJ2-7; maybe TRBD2 (5 bases). Germline loops: CDR1 LGHNA, CDR2 YSLEER. The V and J ends lost 2 bases and 4 bases respectively, with 12 bases between them. This CDR3 comprises 14 residues. The CDR3 is CASSQSRGRYEQYF. For the CDR3, the DNA is TGCGCCAGCAGCCAAAGTCGAGGGAGATACGAGCAGTACTTC.

The CDR3 DNA is TGTGCCAGCAGCTTAGAGGGGCTGGGCAATCAGCCCCAGCATTTT. It is translated as CASSLEGLGNQPQHF. This chain uses TRBV11-2 with TRBJ1-5; weak D call: TRBD1 (5 bases). Per the germline V gene, CDR1 is SGHAT and CDR2 is FQNNGV. Trimming removed 0 bases at V and 2 bases at J, with 8 bases between. The CDR3 runs to 15 residues.

This clone was counted only a few times. V is TRBV19 and J is TRBJ2-1; 14 nucleotides agree with TRBD2. J was trimmed by 2 bases and V by 5 bases; bases with no gene match: 5. Per germline, CDR1 LNHDA and CDR2 SQIVND (reference sequence). This CDR3 spans 17 amino acids. CDR3 coding DNA: TGTGCCAGTAGTCCCCGACTAGCGGGGGGGCCCTACAATGAGCAGTTCTTC. The encoded protein is CASSPRLAGGPYNEQFF.

The chain carries TRBV9 and TRBJ2-7, with D perhaps matching TRBD1 (5 bases). Germline V gene data show CDR1 as SGDLS and CDR2 as YYNGEE. V dropped 0 bases and J dropped 2 bases, with 9 bases sitting between them. There are 14 residues in the CDR3. The CDR3 loop is CASSVATEAYEQYF. CDR3 DNA sequence: TGTGCCAGCAGCGTAGCGACAGAAGCCTACGAGCAGTACTTC.

This clone was observed once. The CDR3 here is CASSHNTGYNEQFF. CDR3 nucleotide sequence: TGTGCCAGCAGTCATAATACAGGATACAATGAGCAGTTCTTC. The V call is TRBV11-2, the J call TRBJ2-1, with D maybe TRBD1 (5 bases). Trimming took 6 bases from V and 4 from J, leaving 13 bases between them. The CDR3 spans 14 residues. Looked up from germline, CDR1 is SGHAT and CDR2 is FQNNGV.

J is TRBJ2-1 and V is TRBV25-1; D gene ambiguous. This CDR3 region has 12 residues. The germline V and J ends were trimmed by 7 bases and 5 bases, with 9 bases remaining between them. CDR1 and CDR2 from the germline V gene are MGHDK and SYGVNS. The CDR3 sequence is CASTLTDNEQFF. The CDR3 nucleotides are TGTGCCAGCACCCTAACTGACAATGAGCAGTTCTTC.

The V call is TRBV27, the J call TRBJ1-6; possible D gene TRBD1, 5 bases. The CDR3 has 13 amino acids. Trimming left V 3 bases short and J 7 bases short, with 7 bases between. Germline CDR1 MNHEY, CDR2 SMNVEV (reference sequence). DNA of the CDR3: TGTGCCAGCAGTTTCCGGGGGAATTCACCCCTCCACTTT. This sequence encodes CASSFRGNSPLHF.

The chain has TRBV6-2 or TRBV6-3 and TRBJ1-4, with D possibly being TRBD1 (6 bases). The germline CDR1 and CDR2 sequences are MNHEY and SVGEGT. This CDR3 has 15 amino acids. The V gene lost 2 bases and the J gene lost 8 bases, with 15 bases spanning the gap. The CDR3 DNA reads TGTGCCAGCAGTTACACCGGGACATTCAGGGAAAAACTGTTTTTT. It is translated as CASSYTGTFREKLFF.

This chain links TRBV7-3 with TRBJ2-2, with D maybe TRBD2 (5 bases). With 3 bases removed from V and 7 bases from J, the gap between germline ends came to 15 bases. Germline assignment: CDR1 SGHTA and CDR2 FQGTGA. The CDR3 is 15 residues long. CDR3 sequence: CASSFGPAEIGELFF. The CDR3 coding sequence is TGTGCCAGCAGCTTTGGGCCAGCGGAGATCGGGGAGCTGTTTTTT.

The V call is TRBV28, the J call TRBJ1-5; 7 positions agree with TRBD1. The CDR3 is made up of 14 amino acids. The junction had 7 bases not matched to a gene; V was cut back by 11 bases and J by 0 bases. Germline V gene lookup returns CDR1 MDHEN and CDR2 SYDVKM. The CDR3 protein is CAGGQAYSNQPQHF. The CDR3 coding sequence is TGTGCCGGTGGACAGGCCTATAGCAATCAGCCCCAGCATTTT.

The chain has TRBV28 and TRBJ2-1; D gene ambiguous. The germline CDR1 and CDR2 sequences are MDHEN and SYDVKM. Trimming stripped 2 bases from V and 8 bases from J, with 4 bases between. The CDR3 runs to 11 residues. The CDR3 bases are TGTGCCAGCAGTTTAGGCTATGAGCAGTTCTTC. Its protein product is CASSLGYEQFF.

The V gene is TRBV9, the J gene TRBJ2-1, with a tentative D call TRBD2 (6 bases). The V end lost 5 bases, the J end lost 9 bases, and 15 bases lay between the germline ends. CDR1 and CDR2 from the germline V gene are SGDLS and YYNGEE. This CDR3 is built from 13 residues. CDR3 residues: CASRGLGSVEQFF. CDR3 nucleotides: TGTGCCAGCAGAGGACTCGGGAGTGTTGAGCAGTTCTTC. The full variable domain, its missing parts supplied by reference TRBV9 and TRBJ2-1, is DSGVTQTPKHLITATGQRVTLRCSPRSGDLSVYWYQQSLDQGLQFLIQYYNGEERAKGNILERFSAQQFPDLHSELNLSSLELGDSALYFCASRGLGSVEQFFGPGTRLTVL.

This chain joins TRBV9 and TRBJ2-1, with 7 positions matching TRBD2. Germline CDR1 and CDR2: SGDLS and YYNGEE. Unmatched junction bases numbered 13, after V lost 2 bases and J lost 5 bases. This CDR3 is 17 amino acids long. The CDR3 spells CASSVEPLAVPDNEQFF. The CDR3, as DNA: TGTGCCAGCAGCGTCGAACCTCTAGCGGTTCCCGACAATGAGCAGTTCTTC.

The chain joins TRBV19 to TRBJ1-4; 8 nucleotides align to TRBD1. J gave up 3 bases and V 7 bases, and 7 bases lay outside the gene matches. CDR1 and CDR2 from the germline V gene are LNHDA and SQIVND (reference sequence). The CDR3 is made up of 15 amino acids. The CDR3: CASTWRDRSNEKLFF. In DNA form, the CDR3 reads TGTGCCAGTACCTGGAGGGACAGGTCTAATGAAAAACTGTTTTTT.

The chain employs TRBV5-6 and TRBJ1-6; 9 positions agree with TRBD1. Germline loops: CDR1 SGHDT, CDR2 YYEEEE. CDR3 size: 15 residues. With 1 base clipped from V and 5 bases from J, the junction kept 1 base outside the gene matches. In DNA, the CDR3 is TGTGCCAGCAGCTTGTGGGACAGGGATAATTCACCCCTCCACTTT. Translated, it gives CASSLWDRDNSPLHF.

The CDR3 sequence is CASSLYGRGTNTEAFF. In DNA, the CDR3 is TGTGCCAGCAGTTTATACGGCAGGGGAACCAACACTGAAGCTTTCTTT. The chain couples TRBV28 to TRBJ1-1, with a possible D match to TRBD1 (6 bases). In germline, CDR1 is MDHEN, CDR2 SYDVKM. The CDR3 contains 16 residues. V was cut by 1 base and J by 2 bases, with 14 bases left in between. Combining the CDR3 with reference TRBV28 and TRBJ1-1 gives the whole variable domain DVKVTQSSRYLVKRTGEKVFLECVQDMDHENMFWYRQDPGLGLRLIYFSYDVKMKEKGDIPEGYSVSREKKERFSLILESASTNQTSMYLCASSLYGRGTNTEAFFGQGTRLTVV.